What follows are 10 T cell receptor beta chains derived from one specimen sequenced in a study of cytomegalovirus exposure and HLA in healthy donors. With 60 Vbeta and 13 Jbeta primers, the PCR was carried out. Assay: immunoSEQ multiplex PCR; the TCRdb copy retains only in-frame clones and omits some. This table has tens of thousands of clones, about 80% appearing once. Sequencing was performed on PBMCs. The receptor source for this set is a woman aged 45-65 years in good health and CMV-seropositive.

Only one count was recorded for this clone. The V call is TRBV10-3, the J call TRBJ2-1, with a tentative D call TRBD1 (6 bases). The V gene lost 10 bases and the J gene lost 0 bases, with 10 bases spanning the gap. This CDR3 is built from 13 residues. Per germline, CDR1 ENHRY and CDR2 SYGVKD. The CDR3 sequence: CATRGSSYNEQFF. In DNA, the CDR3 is TGTGCCACTAGGGGGAGCTCCTACAATGAGCAGTTCTTC.

In nucleotides, the CDR3 is TGTGCTAGTGGTTTGGTACCTGTCGGTTACGATAGCAATCAGCCCCAGCATTTT. It encodes CASGLVPVGYDSNQPQHF. This rearrangement joins TRBV12-5 to TRBJ1-5, with D uncertain. The CDR3 spans 18 residues. With 0 bases removed from V and 0 bases from J, the gap between germline ends came to 15 bases. The germline V gene has CDR1 LGHNT and CDR2 FRNRAP. Variable domain in full (rest from reference TRBV12-5 and TRBJ1-5): DARVTQTPRHKVTEMGQEVTMRCQPILGHNTVFWYRQTMMQGLELLAYFRNRAPLDDSGMPKDRFSAEMPDATLATLKIQPSEPRDSAVYFCASGLVPVGYDSNQPQHFGDGTRLSIL.

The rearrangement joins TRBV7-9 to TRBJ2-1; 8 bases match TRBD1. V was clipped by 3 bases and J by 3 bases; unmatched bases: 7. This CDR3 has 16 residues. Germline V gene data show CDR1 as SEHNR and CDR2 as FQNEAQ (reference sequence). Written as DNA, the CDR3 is TGTGCCAGCAGCTTCATCCGGGACAGGCTCTACAATGAGCAGTTCTTC. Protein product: CASSFIRDRLYNEQFF.

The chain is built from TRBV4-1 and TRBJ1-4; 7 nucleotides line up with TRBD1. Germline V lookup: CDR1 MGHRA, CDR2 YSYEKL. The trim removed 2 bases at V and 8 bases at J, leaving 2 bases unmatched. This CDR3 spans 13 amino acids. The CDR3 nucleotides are TGCGCCAGCAGCCAAACCAGGGGGGAAAAACTGTTTTTT. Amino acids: CASSQTRGEKLFF.

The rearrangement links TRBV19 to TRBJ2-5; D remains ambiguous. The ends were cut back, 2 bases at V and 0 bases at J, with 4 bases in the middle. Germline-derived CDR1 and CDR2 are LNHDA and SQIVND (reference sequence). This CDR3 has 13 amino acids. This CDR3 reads CASSIQYQETQYF. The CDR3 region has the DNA TGTGCCAGTAGTATACAGTACCAAGAGACCCAGTACTTC.

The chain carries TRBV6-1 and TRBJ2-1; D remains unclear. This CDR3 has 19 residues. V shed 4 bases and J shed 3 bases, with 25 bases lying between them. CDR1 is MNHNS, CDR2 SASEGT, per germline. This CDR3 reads CASSGWRRRAPLGYNEQFF. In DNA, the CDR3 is TGTGCCAGCAGTGGCTGGAGAAGAAGAGCCCCATTGGGCTACAATGAGCAGTTCTTC.

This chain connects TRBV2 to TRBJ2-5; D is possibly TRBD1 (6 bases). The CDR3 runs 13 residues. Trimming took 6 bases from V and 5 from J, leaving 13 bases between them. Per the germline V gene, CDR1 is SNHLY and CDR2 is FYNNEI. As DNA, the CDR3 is TGTGCCAGCAGGGAGACAGGACGGGAGACCCAGTACTTC. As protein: CASRETGRETQYF.

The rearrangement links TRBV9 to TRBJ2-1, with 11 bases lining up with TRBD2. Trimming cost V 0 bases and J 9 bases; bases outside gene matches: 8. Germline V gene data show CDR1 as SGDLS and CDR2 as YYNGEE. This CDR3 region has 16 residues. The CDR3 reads CASSVVSGRASREQFF. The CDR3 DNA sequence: TGTGCCAGCAGCGTAGTTAGCGGGAGGGCCAGTCGTGAGCAGTTCTTC. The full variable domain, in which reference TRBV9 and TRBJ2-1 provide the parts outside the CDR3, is DSGVTQTPKHLITATGQRVTLRCSPRSGDLSVYWYQQSLDQGLQFLIQYYNGEERAKGNILERFSAQQFPDLHSELNLSSLELGDSALYFCASSVVSGRASREQFFGPGTRLTVL.

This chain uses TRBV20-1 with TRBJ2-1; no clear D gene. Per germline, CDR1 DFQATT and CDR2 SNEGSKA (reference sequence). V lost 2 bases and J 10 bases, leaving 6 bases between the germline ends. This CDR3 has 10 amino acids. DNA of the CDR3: TGCAGTGCTAGAACGGAGGAGCAGTTCTTC. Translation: CSARTEEQFF.

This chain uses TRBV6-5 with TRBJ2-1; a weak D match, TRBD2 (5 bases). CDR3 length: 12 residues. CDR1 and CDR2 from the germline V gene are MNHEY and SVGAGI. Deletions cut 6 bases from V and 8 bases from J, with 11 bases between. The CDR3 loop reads CASRTQEDEQFF. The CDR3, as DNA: TGTGCCAGCAGAACGCAGGAGGATGAGCAGTTCTTC.